Described below is a single T cell receptor (beta chain) sequence and its context. Its antigen is as yet unknown. Regarding treatment: AdE1-LMPpoly-expanded autologous EBV-specific T-cell therapy followed by anti-PD-1 nivolumab. This CDR3 comprises 14 residues. V was cut by 6 bases and J by 6 bases, with 15 bases left in between. Germline assignment: CDR1 MNHEY and CDR2 SVGAGI. This record belongs to a study of EBV T-cell therapy then PD-1 blockade in nasopharyngeal carcinoma. The data were produced by immunoSEQ multiplex PCR, yet TCRdb's version contains in-frame clones alone and is incomplete. The table records about 17,000 clones, roughly 88% of them present only once.

This clonotype originated in a man between 40 and 49 years old with nasopharyngeal carcinoma. The chain uses TRBV6-5 and TRBJ1-5; no clear D gene. The specimen comprised CD8+ T cells from blood, sampled at day 0 from a patient whose treatment included autologous EBV-specific T cells and nivolumab. The CDR3 DNA follows: TGTGCCAGCAGGAGAGGCATTTTGGGTCAGCCCCAGCATTTT. This sequence encodes CASRRGILGQPQHF.